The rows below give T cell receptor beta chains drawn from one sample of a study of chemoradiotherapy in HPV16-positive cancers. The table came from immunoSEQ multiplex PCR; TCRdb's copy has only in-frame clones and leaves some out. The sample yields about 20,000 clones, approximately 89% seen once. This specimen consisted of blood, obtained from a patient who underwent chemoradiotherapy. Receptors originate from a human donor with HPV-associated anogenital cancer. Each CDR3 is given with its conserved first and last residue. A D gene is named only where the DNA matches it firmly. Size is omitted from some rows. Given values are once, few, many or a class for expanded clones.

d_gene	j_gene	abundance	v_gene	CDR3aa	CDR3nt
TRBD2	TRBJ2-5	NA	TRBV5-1	CASSKSGGVQETQYF	TGCGCCAGCAGCAAGAGCGGGGGGGTGCAAGAGACCCAGTACTTC
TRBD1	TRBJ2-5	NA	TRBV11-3	CASSLGQGAGTQYF	TGTGCCAGCAGCTTAGGTCAGGGGGCCGGGACCCAGTACTTC
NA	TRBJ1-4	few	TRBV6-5	CASSYSKTANEKLFF	TGTGCCAGCAGTTACTCGAAGACAGCGAATGAAAAACTGTTTTTT
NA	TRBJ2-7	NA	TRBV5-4	CASSPSWTSYEQYF	TGTGCCAGCAGCCCCAGTTGGACCTCCTACGAGCAGTACTTC
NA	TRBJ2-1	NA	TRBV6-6	CASRSTGIPPYNEQFF	TGTGCCAGCAGATCTACGGGCATCCCCCCCTACAATGAGCAGTTCTTC
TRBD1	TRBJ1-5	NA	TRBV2	CASSWGTGLNQPQHF	TGTGCCAGCAGCTGGGGGACAGGGCTAAATCAGCCCCAGCATTTT
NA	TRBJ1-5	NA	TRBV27	CASSFAEGNQPQHF	TGTGCCAGCAGTTTTGCGGAGGGCAATCAGCCCCAGCATTTT
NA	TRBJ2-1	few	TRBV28	CASRIPGPTNEQFF	TGTGCCAGCAGGATCCCGGGCCCCACCAATGAGCAGTTCTTC
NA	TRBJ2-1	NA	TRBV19	CASGHGNYNEQFF	TGTGCCAGCGGTCACGGGAATTACAATGAGCAGTTCTTC
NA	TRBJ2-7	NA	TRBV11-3	CASSLDGLGEQYF	TGTGCCAGCAGCTTAGATGGGTTGGGCGAGCAGTACTTC
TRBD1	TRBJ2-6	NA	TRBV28	CASRTTGGGAGANVLTF	TGTGCCAGCAGGACTACAGGGGGCGGCGCTGGGGCCAACGTCCTGACTTTC
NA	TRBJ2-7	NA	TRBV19	CASSINAVYEQYF	TGTGCCAGTAGTATAAACGCCGTCTACGAGCAGTACTTC
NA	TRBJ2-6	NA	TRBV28	CASSGNLTQSRANVLTF	TGTGCCAGCAGTGGTAATTTGACACAAAGTCGGGCCAACGTCCTGACTTTC
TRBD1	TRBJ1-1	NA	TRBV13	CASSSPGGSEAFF	TGTGCCAGCAGCTCTCCAGGGGGCTCTGAAGCTTTCTTT
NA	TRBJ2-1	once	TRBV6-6	CASSKTGNEQFF	TGTGCCAGCAGCAAGACTGGGAATGAGCAGTTCTTC
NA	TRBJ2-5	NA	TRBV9	CASSFSRGSETQYF	TGTGCCAGCAGCTTCAGCCGTGGTAGTGAGACCCAGTACTTC
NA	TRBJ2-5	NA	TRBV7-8	CASSRIARRETQYF	TGTGCCAGCAGCCGAATCGCTAGGAGAGAGACCCAGTACTTC
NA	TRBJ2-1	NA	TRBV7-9	CASSLVLDYTEEQFF	TGTGCCAGCAGCCTGGTGCTGGATTACACAGAAGAGCAGTTCTTC
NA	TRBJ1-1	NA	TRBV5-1	CASSLDAGGTEAFF	TGCGCCAGCAGCTTGGATGCGGGGGGCACTGAAGCTTTCTTT
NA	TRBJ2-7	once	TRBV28	CASSPQGPTNSYEQYF	TGTGCCAGCAGTCCACAGGGACCGACAAATTCCTACGAGCAGTACTTC
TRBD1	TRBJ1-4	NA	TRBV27	CASRPTGQGFKLFF	TGTGCCAGCAGACCTACGGGACAGGGGTTCAAACTGTTTTTT
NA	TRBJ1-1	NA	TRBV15	CATSSQGWTEAFF	TGTGCCACCAGTTCACAGGGTTGGACTGAAGCTTTCTTT
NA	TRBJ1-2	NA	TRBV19	CASSTEGGYGYTF	TGTGCCAGTAGCACAGAGGGCGGCTATGGCTACACCTTC
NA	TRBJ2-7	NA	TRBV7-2	CASSLIATSAYEQYF	TGTGCCAGCAGCTTGATCGCGACCTCGGCTTACGAGCAGTACTTC
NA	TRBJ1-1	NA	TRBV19	CASSIGQTNTEAFF	TGTGCCAGTAGTATTGGACAAACGAACACTGAAGCTTTCTTT
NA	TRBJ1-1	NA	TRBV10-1	CASSAQGSTEAFF	TGCGCCAGCAGTGCGCAGGGTTCGACTGAAGCTTTCTTT
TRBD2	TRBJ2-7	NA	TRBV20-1	CSAKLAGEQYF	TGCAGTGCTAAACTAGCGGGAGAGCAGTACTTC
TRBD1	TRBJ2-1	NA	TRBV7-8	CASSPGGSYNEQFF	TGTGCCAGCAGCCCAGGGGGCTCCTACAATGAGCAGTTCTTC
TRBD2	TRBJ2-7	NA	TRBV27	CASSLSWGGENEQYF	TGTGCCAGCAGTTTATCGTGGGGGGGGGAGAACGAGCAGTACTTC
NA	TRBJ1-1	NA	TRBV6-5	CASREDSSNTEAFF	TGTGCCAGCAGAGAAGACAGCTCGAACACTGAAGCTTTCTTT
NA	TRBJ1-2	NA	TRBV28	CASKLGWGGKTHYTF	TGTGCCAGCAAGTTGGGTTGGGGGGGGAAGACCCACTACACCTTC
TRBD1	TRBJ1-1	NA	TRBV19	CASSGGAREAFF	TGTGCCAGTTCAGGGGGGGCGAGAGAAGCTTTCTTT
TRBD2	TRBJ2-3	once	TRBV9	CASSPHVRGALDTQYF	TGTGCCAGCAGCCCCCATGTGCGGGGGGCCTTGGATACGCAGTATTTT
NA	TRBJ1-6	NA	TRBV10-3	CAISVELYNSPLHF	TGTGCCATCAGTGTGGAACTCTATAATTCACCCCTCCACTTT
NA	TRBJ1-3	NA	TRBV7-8	CASSLGVSYSGNTIYF	TGTGCCAGCAGCTTAGGCGTCTCATACTCTGGAAACACCATATATTTT
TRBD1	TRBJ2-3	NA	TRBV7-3	CASSLWGQGLSDTQYF	TGTGCCAGCAGCTTATGGGGACAGGGTCTTTCAGATACGCAGTATTTT
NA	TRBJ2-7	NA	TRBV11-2	CASSVEGPGITSYEQYF	TGTGCCAGCAGCGTCGAGGGGCCGGGGATTACCTCCTACGAGCAGTACTTC
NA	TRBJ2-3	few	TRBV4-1	CASSRLGTDTQYF	TGCGCCAGCAGCCGACTAGGCACAGATACGCAGTATTTT
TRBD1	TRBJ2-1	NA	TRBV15	CATSRDGQASYNEQFF	TGTGCCACCAGCAGAGACGGACAGGCATCCTACAATGAGCAGTTCTTC
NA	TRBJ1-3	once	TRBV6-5	CASIGVTQNTIYF	TGTGCCAGCATAGGAGTGACGCAAAACACCATATATTTT
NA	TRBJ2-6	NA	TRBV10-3	CATSSSGANVLTF	TGTGCCACCTCAAGCTCTGGGGCCAACGTCCTGACTTTC
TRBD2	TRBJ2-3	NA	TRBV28	CASSLTWAGGEDTQYF	TGTGCCAGCAGTTTAACCTGGGCGGGGGGTGAGGATACGCAGTATTTT
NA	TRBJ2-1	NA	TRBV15	CATSRGGEYLNEQFF	TGTGCCACCAGCAGAGGGGGAGAGTATTTGAATGAGCAGTTCTTC
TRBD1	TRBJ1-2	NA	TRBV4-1	CASSQERGRGVYGYTF	TGCGCCAGCAGCCAAGAGAGGGGGCGCGGTGTCTATGGCTACACCTTC
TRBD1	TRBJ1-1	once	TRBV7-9	CASRDWTGDTEAFF	TGTGCCAGCAGAGATTGGACAGGGGACACTGAAGCTTTCTTT
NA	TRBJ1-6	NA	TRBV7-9	CASSPDTSYSYNSPLHF	TGTGCCAGCAGCCCAGACACTTCCTACTCCTATAATTCACCCCTCCACTTT
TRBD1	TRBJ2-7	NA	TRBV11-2	CASSMLKRTGTYEQYF	TGTGCCAGCAGCATGCTCAAACGGACAGGAACCTACGAGCAGTACTTC
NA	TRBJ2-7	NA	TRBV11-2	CASSLGGGEYAYEQYF	TGTGCCAGCAGCTTAGGAGGGGGGGAATACGCCTACGAGCAGTACTTC
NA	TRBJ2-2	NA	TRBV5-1	CASRPSTTGELFF	TGCGCCAGCAGGCCATCGACCACCGGGGAGCTGTTTTTT
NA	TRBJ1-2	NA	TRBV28	CASSLSQSRRSYTF	TGTGCCAGCAGTTTATCCCAGTCCCGCCGAAGCTACACCTTC
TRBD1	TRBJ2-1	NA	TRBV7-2	CASTRDSSYNEQFF	TGTGCCAGCACCCGGGACAGCTCCTACAATGAGCAGTTCTTC
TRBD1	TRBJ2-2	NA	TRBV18	CASSPQGAKNSGELFF	TGTGCCAGCTCACCACAGGGGGCCAAGAACAGCGGGGAGCTGTTTTTT
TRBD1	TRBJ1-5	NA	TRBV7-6	CASSIGQGNQPQHF	TGTGCCAGCAGCATAGGACAGGGAAATCAGCCCCAGCATTTT
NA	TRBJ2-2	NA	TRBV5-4	CASTPNTGELFF	TGTGCCAGCACCCCTAACACCGGGGAGCTGTTTTTT
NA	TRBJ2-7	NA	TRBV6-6	CASSYEGASDEQYF	TGTGCCAGCAGTTATGAAGGGGCCTCGGACGAGCAGTACTTC
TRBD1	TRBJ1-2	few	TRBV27	CASSLASGTGFYGYTF	TGTGCCAGCAGTTTAGCGTCCGGGACAGGTTTTTATGGCTACACCTTC
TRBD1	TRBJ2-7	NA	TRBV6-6	CASRTDRSSYEQYF	TGTGCCAGCAGGACGGACAGGAGCTCCTACGAGCAGTACTTC